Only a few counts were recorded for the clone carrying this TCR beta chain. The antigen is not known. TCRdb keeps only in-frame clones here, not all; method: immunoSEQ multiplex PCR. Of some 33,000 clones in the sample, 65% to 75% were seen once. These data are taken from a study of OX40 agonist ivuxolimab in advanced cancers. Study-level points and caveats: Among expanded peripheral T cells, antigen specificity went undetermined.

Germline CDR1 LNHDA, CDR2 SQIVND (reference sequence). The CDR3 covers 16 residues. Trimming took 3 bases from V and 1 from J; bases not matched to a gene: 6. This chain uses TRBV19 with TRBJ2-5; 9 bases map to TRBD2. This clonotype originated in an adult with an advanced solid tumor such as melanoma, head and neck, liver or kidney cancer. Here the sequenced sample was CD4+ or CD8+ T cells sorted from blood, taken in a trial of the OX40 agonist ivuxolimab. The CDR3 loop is CASSIFSGGPQETQYF. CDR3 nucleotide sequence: TGTGCCAGTAGTATTTTTAGCGGGGGACCCCAAGAGACCCAGTACTTC.